This entry lists 2 T cell receptor beta chains sequenced from one sample in a study of OX40 agonist ivuxolimab in advanced cancers. Libraries were made using the immunoSEQ multiplex PCR assay. What TCRdb holds here is the immuneACCESS table cut down to in-frame rearrangements. Part of the clones is not present; checked against another copy, under half of the missing clones reflect an unresolved V gene, and the others are unexplained. Recorded for this sample are tens of thousands of clones; about 83% of them occurred a single time. Less than 0.75% of the sample is held by the ten biggest clonotypes. Material: CD4+ or CD8+ T cells sorted from blood, obtained in a trial of the OX40 agonist ivuxolimab. These receptor sequences come from an adult with an advanced solid tumor such as melanoma, head and neck, liver or kidney cancer.

The chain carries TRBV7-9 and TRBJ2-5; perhaps TRBD1 as D (6 bases). Trimming removed 4 bases from V and 2 bases from J, with 14 bases in between. Germline CDR1 is SEHNR and CDR2 is FQNEAQ (reference sequence). The CDR3 is 15 residues long. CDR3 sequence reads: CASSSPFGTQETQYF. The CDR3 DNA sequence: TGTGCCAGCAGCTCCCCCTTTGGGACACAAGAGACCCAGTACTTC.

The chain uses TRBV30 and TRBJ1-2; D ambiguous. CDR3 length equals 14 residues. From germline, CDR1 is GTSNPN and CDR2 SVGIG (reference sequence). Trimming removed 3 bases at V and 4 bases at J, with 15 bases between. The CDR3 is CAWSRRMERYGYTF. In nucleotides, the CDR3 is TGTGCCTGGAGCCGCAGGATGGAGCGCTATGGCTACACCTTC.